This T cell receptor beta chain was identified in a study of cytomegalovirus exposure and HLA in healthy donors. A multiplex PCR was run with 60 Vbeta primers and 13 Jbeta primers. Generated by immunoSEQ multiplex PCR, the TCRdb table keeps only in-frame clones and is missing some. The data contain 150,000 to 200,000 clones, roughly 80% of them singletons. The ends lost 6 bases at V and 0 bases at J; junction bases unmatched: 7. This CDR3 has 15 amino acids. CDR1 and CDR2 from the germline V gene are MNHNY and SVGAGI (reference sequence). This rearrangement joins TRBV6-6 to TRBJ2-7; 8 bases agree with TRBD1. This TCR came from a man between 40 and 49 years old in good health and CMV-seronegative. The sample comprised PBMCs. As DNA, the CDR3 is TGTGCCAGCAGCTCACCGGGACAGGACTCCTACGAGCAGTACTTC. It translates to CASSSPGQDSYEQYF.